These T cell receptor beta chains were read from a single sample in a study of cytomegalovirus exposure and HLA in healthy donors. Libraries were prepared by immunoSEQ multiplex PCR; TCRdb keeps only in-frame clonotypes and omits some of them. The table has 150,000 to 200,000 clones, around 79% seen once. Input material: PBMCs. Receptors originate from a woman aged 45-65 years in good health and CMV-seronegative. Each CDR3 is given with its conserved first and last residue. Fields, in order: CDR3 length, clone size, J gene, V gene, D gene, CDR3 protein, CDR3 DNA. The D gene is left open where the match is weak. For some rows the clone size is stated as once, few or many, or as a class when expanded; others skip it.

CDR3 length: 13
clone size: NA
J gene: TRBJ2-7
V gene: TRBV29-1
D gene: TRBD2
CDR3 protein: CSVGGTSVYEQYF
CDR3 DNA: TGCAGCGTTGGGGGGACTAGTGTTTACGAGCAGTACTTC

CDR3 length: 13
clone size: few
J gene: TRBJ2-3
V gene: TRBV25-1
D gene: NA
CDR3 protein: CASRGTRTDTQYF
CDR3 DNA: TGTGCCAGCAGGGGCACCCGTACAGATACGCAGTATTTT

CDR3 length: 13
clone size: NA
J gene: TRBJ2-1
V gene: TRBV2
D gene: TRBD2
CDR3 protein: CARGTSGKNEQFF
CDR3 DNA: TGTGCCAGAGGGACTAGCGGGAAGAATGAGCAGTTCTTC

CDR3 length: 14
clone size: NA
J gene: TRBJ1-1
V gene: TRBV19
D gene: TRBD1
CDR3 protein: CASRGQVFFSEAFF
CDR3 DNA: TGTGCCAGTAGAGGACAGGTCTTTTTTTCTGAAGCTTTCTTT

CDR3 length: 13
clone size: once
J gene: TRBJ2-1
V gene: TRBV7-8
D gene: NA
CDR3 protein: CASSRRLSNEQFF
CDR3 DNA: TGTGCCAGCAGCCGGAGACTCTCCAATGAGCAGTTCTTC

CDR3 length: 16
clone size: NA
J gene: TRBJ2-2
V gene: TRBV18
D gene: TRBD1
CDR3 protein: CASSPPGTGRAGELFF
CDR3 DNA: TGTGCCAGCTCACCACCCGGGACAGGGAGAGCCGGGGAGCTGTTTTTT

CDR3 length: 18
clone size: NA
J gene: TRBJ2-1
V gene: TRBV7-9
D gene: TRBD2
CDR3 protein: CASSLRTERRLAVNEQFF
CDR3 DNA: TGTGCCAGCAGCTTAAGGACGGAAAGACGACTAGCGGTGAATGAGCAGTTCTTC

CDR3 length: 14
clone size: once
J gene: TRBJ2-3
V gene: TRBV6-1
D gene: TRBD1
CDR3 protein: CASTKQGGADTQYF
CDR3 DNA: TGTGCCAGCACTAAACAGGGGGGCGCAGATACGCAGTATTTT

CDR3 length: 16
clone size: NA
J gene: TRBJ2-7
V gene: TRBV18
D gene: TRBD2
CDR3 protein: CASSALAGEGRGEQYF
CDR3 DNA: TGTGCCAGCTCCGCTCTAGCGGGAGAGGGACGGGGCGAGCAGTACTTC

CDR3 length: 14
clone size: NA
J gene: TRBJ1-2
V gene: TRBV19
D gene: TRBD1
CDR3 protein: CASISQGEDYGYTF
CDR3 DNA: TGTGCCAGTATCTCCCAGGGGGAAGACTATGGCTACACCTTC

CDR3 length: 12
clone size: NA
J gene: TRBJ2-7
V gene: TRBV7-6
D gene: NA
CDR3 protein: CASSLQGHEQYF
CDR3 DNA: TGTGCCAGCAGCTTACAGGGGCACGAGCAGTACTTC

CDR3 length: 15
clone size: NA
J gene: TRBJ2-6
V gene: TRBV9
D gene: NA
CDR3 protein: CASSPQGSGANVLTF
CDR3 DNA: TGTGCCAGCAGCCCCCAGGGTTCTGGGGCCAACGTCCTGACTTTC

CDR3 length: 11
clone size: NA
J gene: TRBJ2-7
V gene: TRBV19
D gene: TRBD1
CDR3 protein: CASTDRGEQYF
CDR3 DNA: TGTGCCAGTACAGACAGGGGCGAGCAGTACTTC

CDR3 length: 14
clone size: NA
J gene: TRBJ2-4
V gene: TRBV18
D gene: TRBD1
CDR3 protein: CASSPGQGKNIQYF
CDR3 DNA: TGTGCCAGCTCACCGGGACAGGGGAAAAACATTCAGTACTTC

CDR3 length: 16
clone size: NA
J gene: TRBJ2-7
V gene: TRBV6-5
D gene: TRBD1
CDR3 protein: CASSYLVGQGTYEQYF
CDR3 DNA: TGTGCCAGCAGTTACTTGGTTGGACAGGGTACCTACGAGCAGTACTTC

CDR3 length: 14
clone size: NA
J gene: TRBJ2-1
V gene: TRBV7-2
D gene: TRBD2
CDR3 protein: CASSIGLVDNEQFF
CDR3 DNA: TGTGCCAGCAGCATAGGACTAGTAGACAATGAGCAGTTCTTC

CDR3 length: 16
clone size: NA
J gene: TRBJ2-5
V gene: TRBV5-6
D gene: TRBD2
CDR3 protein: CASSFTLAGSFETQYF
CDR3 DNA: TGTGCCAGCAGCTTTACCCTAGCGGGATCCTTCGAGACCCAGTACTTC

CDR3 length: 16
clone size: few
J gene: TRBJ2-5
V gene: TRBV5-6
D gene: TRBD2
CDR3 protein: CASSLVSSGRGETQYF
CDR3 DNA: TGTGCCAGCAGCTTGGTGTCTAGCGGGAGGGGAGAGACCCAGTACTTC

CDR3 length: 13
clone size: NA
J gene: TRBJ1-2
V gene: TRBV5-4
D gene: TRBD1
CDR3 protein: CASSPDRGNGYTF
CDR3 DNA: TGTGCCAGCAGCCCGGACAGGGGCAATGGCTACACCTTC

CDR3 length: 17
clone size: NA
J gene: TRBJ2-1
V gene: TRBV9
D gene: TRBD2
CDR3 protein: CASSVAMLAGGQGEQFF
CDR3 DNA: TGTGCCAGCAGCGTAGCTATGCTAGCGGGGGGCCAGGGTGAGCAGTTCTTC

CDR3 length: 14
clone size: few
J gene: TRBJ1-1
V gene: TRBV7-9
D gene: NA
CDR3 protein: CASSLLTEFTEAFF
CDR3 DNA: TGTGCCAGCAGCCTTTTGACAGAATTCACTGAAGCTTTCTTT

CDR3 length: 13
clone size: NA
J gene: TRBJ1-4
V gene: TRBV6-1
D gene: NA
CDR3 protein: CASRVTTNEKLFF
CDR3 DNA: TGTGCCAGCAGGGTCACTACTAATGAAAAACTGTTTTTT

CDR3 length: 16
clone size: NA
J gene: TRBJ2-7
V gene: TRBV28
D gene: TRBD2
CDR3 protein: CASSPLVLAGRHEQYF
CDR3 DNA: TGTGCCAGCAGTCCCCTCGTTCTAGCGGGTCGCCACGAGCAGTACTTC

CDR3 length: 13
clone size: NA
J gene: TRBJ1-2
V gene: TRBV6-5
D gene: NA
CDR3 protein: CASRGTNQGGYTF
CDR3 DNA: TGTGCCAGCAGAGGGACTAACCAGGGCGGCTACACCTTC

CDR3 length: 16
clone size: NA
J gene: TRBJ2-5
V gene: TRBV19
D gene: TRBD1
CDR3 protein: CASSKRTGPSQETQYF
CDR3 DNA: TGTGCCAGTAGTAAACGGACAGGCCCGTCACAAGAGACCCAGTACTTC

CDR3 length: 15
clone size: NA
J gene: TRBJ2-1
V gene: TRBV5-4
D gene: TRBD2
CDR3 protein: CASSLGSGRYNEQFF
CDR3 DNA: TGTGCCAGCAGCCTTGGTAGCGGGAGATACAATGAGCAGTTCTTC

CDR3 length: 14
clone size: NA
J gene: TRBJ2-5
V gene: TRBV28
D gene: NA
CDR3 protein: CASSLGQAEETQYF
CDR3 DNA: TGTGCCAGCAGTTTGGGTCAGGCTGAAGAGACCCAGTACTTC

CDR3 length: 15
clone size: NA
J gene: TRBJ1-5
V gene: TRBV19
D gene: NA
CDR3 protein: CASSVVPGRNQPQHF
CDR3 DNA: TGTGCCAGTAGTGTCGTGCCAGGGCGCAATCAGCCCCAGCATTTT

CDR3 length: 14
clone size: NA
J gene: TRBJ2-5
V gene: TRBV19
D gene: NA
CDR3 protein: CASSMGGAGETQYF
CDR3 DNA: TGTGCCAGTAGTATGGGGGGGGCGGGAGAGACCCAGTACTTC

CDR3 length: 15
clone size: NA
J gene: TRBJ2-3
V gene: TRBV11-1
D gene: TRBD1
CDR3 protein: CASSPDRVGADTQYF
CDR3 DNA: TGTGCCAGCAGCCCGGACAGGGTCGGTGCAGATACGCAGTATTTT

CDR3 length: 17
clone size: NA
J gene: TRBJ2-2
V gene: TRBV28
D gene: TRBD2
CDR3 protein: CASSPGTSGPNTGELFF
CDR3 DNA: TGTGCCAGCAGCCCCGGGACTAGCGGACCGAACACCGGGGAGCTGTTTTTT

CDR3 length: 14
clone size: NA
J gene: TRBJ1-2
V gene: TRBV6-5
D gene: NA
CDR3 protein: CASKGERANYGYTF
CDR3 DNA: TGTGCCAGCAAGGGGGAGCGTGCTAACTATGGCTACACCTTC

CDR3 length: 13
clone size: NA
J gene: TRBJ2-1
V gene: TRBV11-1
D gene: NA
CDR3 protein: CASTPSSYNEQFF
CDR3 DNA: TGTGCCAGCACCCCGAGCTCCTACAATGAGCAGTTCTTC

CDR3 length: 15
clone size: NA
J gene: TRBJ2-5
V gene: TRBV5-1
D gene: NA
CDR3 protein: CASSTAGGLRETQYF
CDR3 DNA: TGCGCCAGCAGCACGGCAGGGGGGCTGCGAGAGACCCAGTACTTC

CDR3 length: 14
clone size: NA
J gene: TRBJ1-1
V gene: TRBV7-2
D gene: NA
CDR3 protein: CASSSPQGTTEAFF
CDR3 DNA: TGTGCCAGCAGCTCACCCCAGGGTACGACTGAAGCTTTCTTT

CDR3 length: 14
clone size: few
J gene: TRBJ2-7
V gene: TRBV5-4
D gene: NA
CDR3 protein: CASSLGGTRYEQYF
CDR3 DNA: TGTGCCAGCAGCTTGGGGGGGACACGCTACGAGCAGTACTTC

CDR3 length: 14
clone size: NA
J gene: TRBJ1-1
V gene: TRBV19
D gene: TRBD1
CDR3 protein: CASSFNRGNTEAFF
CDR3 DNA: TGTGCCAGTAGTTTTAACAGGGGGAACACTGAAGCTTTCTTT

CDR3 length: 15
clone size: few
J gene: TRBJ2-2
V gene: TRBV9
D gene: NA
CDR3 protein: CASSVLKATTGELFF
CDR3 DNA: TGTGCCAGCAGCGTATTAAAAGCTACCACCGGGGAGCTGTTTTTT

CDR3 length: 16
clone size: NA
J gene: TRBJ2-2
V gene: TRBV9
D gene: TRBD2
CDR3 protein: CASSPGLALGTGELFF
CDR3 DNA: TGTGCCAGCAGCCCTGGACTAGCTCTTGGCACCGGGGAGCTGTTTTTT

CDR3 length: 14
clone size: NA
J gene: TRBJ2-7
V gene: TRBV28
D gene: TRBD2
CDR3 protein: CASSSSSGTYEQYF
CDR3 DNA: TGTGCCAGCAGTTCCTCTAGCGGAACCTACGAGCAGTACTTC

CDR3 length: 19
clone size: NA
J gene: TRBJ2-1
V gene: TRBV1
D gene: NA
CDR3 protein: CTSSQARVKCLRDYNEQFF
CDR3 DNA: TGCACCAGCAGCCAAGCAAGGGTAAAATGTCTGCGGGATTACAATGAGCAGTTCTTC

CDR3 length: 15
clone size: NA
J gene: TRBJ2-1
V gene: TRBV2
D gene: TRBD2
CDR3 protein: CASSKERGGYNEQFF
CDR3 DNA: TGTGCCAGCAGCAAGGAGCGGGGGGGATACAATGAGCAGTTCTTC

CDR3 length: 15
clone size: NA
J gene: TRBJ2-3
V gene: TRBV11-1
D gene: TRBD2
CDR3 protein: CASSFRGSSTDTQYF
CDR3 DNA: TGTGCCAGCAGCTTCCGCGGGAGCAGCACAGATACGCAGTATTTT

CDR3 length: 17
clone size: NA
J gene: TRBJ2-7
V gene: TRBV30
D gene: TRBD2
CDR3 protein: CAWRALFGREIRNEQYF
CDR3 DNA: TGTGCCTGGAGGGCCCTCTTTGGGCGGGAGATTCGGAACGAGCAGTACTTC

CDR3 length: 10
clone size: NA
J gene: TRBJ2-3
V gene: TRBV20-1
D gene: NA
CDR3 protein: CSAPIDTQYF
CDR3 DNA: TGCAGTGCTCCAATTGATACGCAGTATTTT

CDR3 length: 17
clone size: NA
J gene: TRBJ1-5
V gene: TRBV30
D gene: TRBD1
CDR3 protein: CAWAAAGTVFSNQPQHF
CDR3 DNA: TGTGCCTGGGCGGCGGCGGGGACAGTTTTCAGCAATCAGCCCCAGCATTTT

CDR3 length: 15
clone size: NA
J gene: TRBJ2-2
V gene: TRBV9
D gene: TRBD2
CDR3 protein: CASSVAGGGTGELFF
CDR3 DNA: TGTGCCAGCAGCGTAGCGGGAGGGGGGACCGGGGAGCTGTTTTTT

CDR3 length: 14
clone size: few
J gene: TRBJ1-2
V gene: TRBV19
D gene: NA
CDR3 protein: CASIPKQGLGGYTF
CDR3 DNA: TGTGCCAGTATCCCAAAACAGGGCTTGGGCGGCTACACCTTC

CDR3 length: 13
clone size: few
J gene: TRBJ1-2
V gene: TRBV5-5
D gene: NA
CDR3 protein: CASSRAPGEGYTF
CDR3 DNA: TGTGCCAGCAGCCGGGCGCCAGGGGAGGGCTACACCTTC

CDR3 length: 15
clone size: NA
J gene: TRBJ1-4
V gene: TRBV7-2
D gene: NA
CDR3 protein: CASSSQGHTNEKLFF
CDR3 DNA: TGTGCCAGCAGCTCGCAGGGTCACACTAATGAAAAACTGTTTTTT

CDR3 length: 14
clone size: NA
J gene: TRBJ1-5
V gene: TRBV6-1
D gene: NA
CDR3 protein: CASSESGINQPQHF
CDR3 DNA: TGTGCCAGCAGTGAATCAGGGATCAATCAGCCCCAGCATTTT

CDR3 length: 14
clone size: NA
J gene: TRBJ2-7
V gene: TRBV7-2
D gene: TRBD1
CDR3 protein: CASSPWTGSYEQYF
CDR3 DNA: TGTGCCAGCAGCCCCTGGACAGGGTCCTACGAGCAGTACTTC

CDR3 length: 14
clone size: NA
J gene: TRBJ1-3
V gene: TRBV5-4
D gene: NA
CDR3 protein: CASSEGVLGNTIYF
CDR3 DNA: TGTGCCAGCAGCGAAGGGGTTCTTGGAAACACCATATATTTT